The T cell receptor (beta chain) described here comes from a study of OX40 agonist ivuxolimab in advanced cancers. The repertoire was sequenced with immunoSEQ multiplex PCR; TCRdb's copy has only in-frame clones and lacks some. Here the sample spans 75,000 to 95,000 clones, about 90% being singletons. Findings and limits, study-wide: Expanded clones were, on average, more numerous in CD8+ T cells than in CD4+. Expanded peripheral T-cell antigen specificity went undetermined.

Of note for this clone: Antigen unknown.

Germline V gene lookup returns CDR1 MNHEY and CDR2 SVGAGI. The CDR3 has 13 amino acids. Trimming took 9 bases from V and 8 from J; bases not matched to a gene: 7. Here the sequenced sample was CD4+ or CD8+ T cells sorted from blood, taken in a trial of the OX40 agonist ivuxolimab. The receptor's source is an adult with an advanced solid tumor such as melanoma, head and neck, liver or kidney cancer. The chain carries TRBV6-5 and TRBJ1-4; 9 bases are a match to TRBD1. This chain's CDR3 is CASATGGVEKLFF. CDR3 nucleotide sequence: TGTGCCAGTGCGACAGGGGGAGTGGAAAAACTGTTTTTT.